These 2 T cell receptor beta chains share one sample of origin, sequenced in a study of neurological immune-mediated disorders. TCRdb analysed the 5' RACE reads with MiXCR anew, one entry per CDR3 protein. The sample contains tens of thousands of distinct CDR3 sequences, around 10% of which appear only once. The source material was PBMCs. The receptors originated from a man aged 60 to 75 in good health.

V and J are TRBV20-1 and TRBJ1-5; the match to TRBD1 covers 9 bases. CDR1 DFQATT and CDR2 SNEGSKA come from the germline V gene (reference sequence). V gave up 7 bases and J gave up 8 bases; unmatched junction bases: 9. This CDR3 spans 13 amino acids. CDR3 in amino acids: CSVPGQGFEPQHF. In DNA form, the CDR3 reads TGCAGTGTCCCGGGACAGGGTTTTGAGCCCCAGCATTTT.

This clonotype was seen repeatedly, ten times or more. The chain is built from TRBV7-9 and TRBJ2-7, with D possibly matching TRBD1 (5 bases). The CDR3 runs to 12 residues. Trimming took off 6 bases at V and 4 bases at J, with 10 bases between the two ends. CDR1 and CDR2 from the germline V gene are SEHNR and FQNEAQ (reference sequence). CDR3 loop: CASSYAGYEQYF. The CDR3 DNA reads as TGTGCCAGCAGTTACGCAGGGTACGAGCAGTACTTC.